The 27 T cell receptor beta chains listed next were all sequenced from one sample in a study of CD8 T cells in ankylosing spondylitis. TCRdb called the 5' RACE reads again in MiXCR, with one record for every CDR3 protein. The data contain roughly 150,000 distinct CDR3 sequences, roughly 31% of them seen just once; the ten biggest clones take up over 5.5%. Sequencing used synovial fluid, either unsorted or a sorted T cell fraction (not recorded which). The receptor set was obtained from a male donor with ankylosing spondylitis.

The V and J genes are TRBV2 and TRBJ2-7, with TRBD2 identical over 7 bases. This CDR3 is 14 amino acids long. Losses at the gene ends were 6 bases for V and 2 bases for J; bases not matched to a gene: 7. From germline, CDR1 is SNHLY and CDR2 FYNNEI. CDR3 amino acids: CASSWGDYTYEQYF. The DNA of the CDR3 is TGTGCCAGCAGCTGGGGGGACTACACCTACGAGCAGTACTTC. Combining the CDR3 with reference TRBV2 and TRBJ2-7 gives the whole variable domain EPEVTQTPSHQVTQMGQEVILRCVPISNHLYFYWYRQILGQKVEFLVSFYNNEISEKSEIFDDQFSVERPDGSNFTLKIRSTKLEDSAMYFCASSWGDYTYEQYFGPGTRLTVT.

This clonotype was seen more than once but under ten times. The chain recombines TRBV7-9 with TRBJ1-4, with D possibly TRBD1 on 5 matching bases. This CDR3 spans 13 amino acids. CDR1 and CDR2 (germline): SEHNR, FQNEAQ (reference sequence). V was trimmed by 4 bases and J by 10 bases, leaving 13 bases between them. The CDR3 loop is CASSSSGGGKLFF. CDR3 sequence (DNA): TGTGCCAGCAGCTCCTCGGGGGGAGGAAAACTGTTTTTT.

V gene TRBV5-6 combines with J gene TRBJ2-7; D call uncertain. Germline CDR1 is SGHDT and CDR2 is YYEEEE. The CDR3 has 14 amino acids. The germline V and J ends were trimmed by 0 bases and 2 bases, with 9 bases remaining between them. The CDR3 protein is CASSLGPSAYEQYF. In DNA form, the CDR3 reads TGTGCCAGCAGCTTGGGTCCGTCCGCCTACGAGCAGTACTTC.

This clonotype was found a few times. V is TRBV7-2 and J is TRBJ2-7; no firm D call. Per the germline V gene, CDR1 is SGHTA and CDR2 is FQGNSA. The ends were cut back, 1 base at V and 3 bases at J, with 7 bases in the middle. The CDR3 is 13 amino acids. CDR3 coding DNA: TGTGCCAGCAGCTTAGATCCATACTACGAGCAGTACTTC. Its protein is CASSLDPYYEQYF.

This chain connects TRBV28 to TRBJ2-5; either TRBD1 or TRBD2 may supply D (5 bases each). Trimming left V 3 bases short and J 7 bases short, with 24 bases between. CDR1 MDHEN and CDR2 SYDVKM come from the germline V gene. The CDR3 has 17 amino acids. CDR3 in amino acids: CASSFPAASGRGGTQYF. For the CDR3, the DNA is TGTGCCAGCAGTTTTCCTGCGGCCAGCGGTAGGGGCGGGACCCAGTACTTC.

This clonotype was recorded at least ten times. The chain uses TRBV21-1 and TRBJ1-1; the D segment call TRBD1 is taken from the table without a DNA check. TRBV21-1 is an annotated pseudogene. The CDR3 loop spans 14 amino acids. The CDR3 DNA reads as TGTGCCAGCTCTCGGACAATGATGAACACTGAAGCTTTCTTT. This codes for CASSRTMMNTEAFF.

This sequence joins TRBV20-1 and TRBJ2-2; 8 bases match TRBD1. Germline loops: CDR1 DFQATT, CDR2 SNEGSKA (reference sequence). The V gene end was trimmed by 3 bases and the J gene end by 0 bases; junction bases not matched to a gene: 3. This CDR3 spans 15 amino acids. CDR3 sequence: CSASQGAANTGELFF. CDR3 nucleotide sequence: TGCAGTGCTAGTCAGGGGGCTGCGAACACCGGGGAGCTGTTTTTT.

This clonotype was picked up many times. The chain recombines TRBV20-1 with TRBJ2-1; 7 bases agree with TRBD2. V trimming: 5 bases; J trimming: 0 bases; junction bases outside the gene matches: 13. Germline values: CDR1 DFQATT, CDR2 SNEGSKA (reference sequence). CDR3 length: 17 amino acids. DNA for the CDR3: TGCAGTGCTCCACTGTGGGGCGGGGGTGTCTCCTACAATGAGCAGTTCTTC. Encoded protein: CSAPLWGGGVSYNEQFF.

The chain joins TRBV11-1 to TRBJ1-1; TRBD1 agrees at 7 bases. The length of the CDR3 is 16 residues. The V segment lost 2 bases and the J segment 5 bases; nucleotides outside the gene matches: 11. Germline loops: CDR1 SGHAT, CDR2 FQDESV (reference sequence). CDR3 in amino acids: CASSLKMEGARTEAFF. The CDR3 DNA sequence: TGTGCCAGCAGCTTAAAAATGGAGGGGGCGCGAACTGAAGCTTTCTTT.

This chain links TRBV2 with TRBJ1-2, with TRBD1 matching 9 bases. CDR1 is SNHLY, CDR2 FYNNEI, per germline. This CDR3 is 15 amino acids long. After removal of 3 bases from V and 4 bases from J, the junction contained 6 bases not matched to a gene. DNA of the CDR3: TGTGCCAGCAGTGAGGGGACAGGGCAGGCCTATGGCTACACCTTC. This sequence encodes CASSEGTGQAYGYTF. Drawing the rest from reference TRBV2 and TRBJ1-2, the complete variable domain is EPEVTQTPSHQVTQMGQEVILRCVPISNHLYFYWYRQILGQKVEFLVSFYNNEISEKSEIFDDQFSVERPDGSNFTLKIRSTKLEDSAMYFCASSEGTGQAYGYTFGSGTRLTVV.

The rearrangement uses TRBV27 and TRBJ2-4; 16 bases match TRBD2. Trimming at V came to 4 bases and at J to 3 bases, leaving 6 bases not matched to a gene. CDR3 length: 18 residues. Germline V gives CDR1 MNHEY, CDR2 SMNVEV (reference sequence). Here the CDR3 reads CASSSGTSGREGKNIQYF. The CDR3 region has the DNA TGTGCCAGCAGTTCCGGGACTAGCGGGAGGGAGGGCAAAAACATTCAGTACTTC.

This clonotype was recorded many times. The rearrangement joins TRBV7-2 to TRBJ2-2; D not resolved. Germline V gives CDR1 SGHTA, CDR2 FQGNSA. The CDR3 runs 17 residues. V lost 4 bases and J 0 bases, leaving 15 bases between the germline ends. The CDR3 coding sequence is TGTGCCAGCAGCTCAAAGGCCTTGGGTTCGAACACCGGGGAGCTGTTTTTT. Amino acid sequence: CASSSKALGSNTGELFF.

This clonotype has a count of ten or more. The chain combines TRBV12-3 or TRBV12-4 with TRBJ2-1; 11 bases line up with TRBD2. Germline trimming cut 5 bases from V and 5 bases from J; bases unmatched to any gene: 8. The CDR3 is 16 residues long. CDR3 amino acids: CASSPNLAGGNNEQFF. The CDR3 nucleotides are TGTGCCAGCAGTCCCAATCTAGCGGGGGGCAACAATGAGCAGTTCTTC.

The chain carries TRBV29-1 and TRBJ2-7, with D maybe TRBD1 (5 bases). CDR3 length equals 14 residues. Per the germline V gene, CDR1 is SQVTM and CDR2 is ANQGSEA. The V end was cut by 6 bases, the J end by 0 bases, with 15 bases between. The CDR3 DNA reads TGCAGCGTGGCCTCAGGGTATTACTCCTACGAGCAGTACTTC. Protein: CSVASGYYSYEQYF.

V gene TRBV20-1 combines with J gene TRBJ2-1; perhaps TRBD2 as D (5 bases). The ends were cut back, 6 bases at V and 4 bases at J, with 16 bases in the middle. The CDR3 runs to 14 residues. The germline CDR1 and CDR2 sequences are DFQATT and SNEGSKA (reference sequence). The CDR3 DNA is TGCAGTGCCGAGCCCGAGCGGCATTACAATGAGCAGTTCTTC. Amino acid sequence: CSAEPERHYNEQFF.

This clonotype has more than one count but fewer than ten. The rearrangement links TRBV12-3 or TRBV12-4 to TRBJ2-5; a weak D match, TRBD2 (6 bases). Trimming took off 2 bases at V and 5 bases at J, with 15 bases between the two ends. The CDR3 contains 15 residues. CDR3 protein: CASSLSGGYWETQYF. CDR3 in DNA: TGTGCCAGCAGTTTAAGTGGAGGGTACTGGGAGACCCAGTACTTC.

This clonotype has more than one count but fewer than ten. The DNA of the CDR3 is TGTGCCAGCAGGGACAGTGCTAATGAAAAACTGTTTTTT. Its protein product is CASRDSANEKLFF. The V gene is TRBV12-3 or TRBV12-4, the J gene TRBJ1-4; tentatively, D is TRBD1 (6 bases). Trimming cost V 6 bases and J 3 bases, with 8 bases left between them. CDR3 size: 13 residues.

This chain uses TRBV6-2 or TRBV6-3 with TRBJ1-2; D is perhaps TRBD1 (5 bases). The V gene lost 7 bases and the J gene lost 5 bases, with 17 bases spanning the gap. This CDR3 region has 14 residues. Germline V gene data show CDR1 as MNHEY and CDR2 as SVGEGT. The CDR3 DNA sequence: TGTGCCAGCACCTACAGGTTGAATCAGTATGGCTACACCTTC. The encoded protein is CASTYRLNQYGYTF.

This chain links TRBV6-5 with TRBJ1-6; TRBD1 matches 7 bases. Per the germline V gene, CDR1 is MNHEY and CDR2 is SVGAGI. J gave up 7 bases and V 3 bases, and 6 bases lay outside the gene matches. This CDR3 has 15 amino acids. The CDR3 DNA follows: TGTGCCAGCAGTTATGAACAGGGGAAGAATTCACCCCTCCACTTT. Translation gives CASSYEQGKNSPLHF.

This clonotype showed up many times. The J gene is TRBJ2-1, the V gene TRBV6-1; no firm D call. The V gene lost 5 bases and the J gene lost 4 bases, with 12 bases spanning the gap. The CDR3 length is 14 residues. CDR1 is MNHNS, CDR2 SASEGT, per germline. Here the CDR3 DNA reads TGTGCCAGCAGTAAAACTAACAGTTACAATGAGCAGTTCTTC. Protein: CASSKTNSYNEQFF.

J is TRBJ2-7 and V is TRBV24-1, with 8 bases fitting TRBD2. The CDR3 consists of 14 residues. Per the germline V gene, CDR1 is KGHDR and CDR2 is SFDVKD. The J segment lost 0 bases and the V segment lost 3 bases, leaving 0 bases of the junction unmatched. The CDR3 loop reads CATSDGTSSYEQYF. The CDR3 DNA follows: TGTGCCACCAGTGATGGGACTAGCTCCTACGAGCAGTACTTC.

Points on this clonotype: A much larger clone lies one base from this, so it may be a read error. CDR3 residues: CSTNLDRYISYEQYF. The CDR3 nucleotides are TGCAGTACTAACCTCGACCGATACATCTCCTACGAGCAGTACTTC. The rearrangement links TRBV20-1 to TRBJ2-7; D gene uncertain. There are 15 residues in the CDR3. Trimming took off 8 bases at V and 0 bases at J, with 20 bases between the two ends. Germline-derived CDR1 and CDR2 are DFQATT and SNEGSKA (reference sequence).

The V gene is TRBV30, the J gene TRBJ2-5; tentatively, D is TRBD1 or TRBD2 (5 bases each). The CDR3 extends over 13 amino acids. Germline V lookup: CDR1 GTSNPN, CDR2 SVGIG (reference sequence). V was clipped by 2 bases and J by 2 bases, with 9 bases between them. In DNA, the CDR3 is TGTGCCTGGAGTCGGTGGGGGCAAGAGACCCAGTACTTC. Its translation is CAWSRWGQETQYF.

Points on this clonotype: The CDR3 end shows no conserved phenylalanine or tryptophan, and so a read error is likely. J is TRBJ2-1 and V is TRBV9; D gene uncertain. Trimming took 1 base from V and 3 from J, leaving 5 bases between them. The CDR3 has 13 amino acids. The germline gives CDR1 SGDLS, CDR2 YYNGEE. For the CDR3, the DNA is TGTGCCAGCAGCGTACAAGACTACAATGAGCAGTTCCTC. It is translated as CASSVQDYNEQFL.

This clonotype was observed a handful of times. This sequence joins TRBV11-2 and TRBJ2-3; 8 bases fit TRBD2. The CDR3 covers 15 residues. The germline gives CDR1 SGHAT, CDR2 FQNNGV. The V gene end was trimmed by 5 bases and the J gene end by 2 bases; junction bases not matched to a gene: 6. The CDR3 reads CASSTGRGVTDTQYF. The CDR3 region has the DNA TGTGCCAGCAGCACGGGGCGGGGGGTCACAGATACGCAGTATTTT.

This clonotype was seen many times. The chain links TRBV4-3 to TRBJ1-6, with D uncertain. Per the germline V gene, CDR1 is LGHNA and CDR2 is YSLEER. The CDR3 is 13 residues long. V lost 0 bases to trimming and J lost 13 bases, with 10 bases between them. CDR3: CASSQDLGPPLHF. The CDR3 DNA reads TGCGCCAGCAGCCAAGATCTTGGACCCCCCCTCCACTTT.

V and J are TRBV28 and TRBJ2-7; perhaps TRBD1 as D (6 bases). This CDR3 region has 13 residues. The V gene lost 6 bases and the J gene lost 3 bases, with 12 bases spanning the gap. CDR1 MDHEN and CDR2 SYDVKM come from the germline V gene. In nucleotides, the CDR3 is TGTGCCAGCAGGAACACAGGGATCTACGAGCAGTACTTC. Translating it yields CASRNTGIYEQYF. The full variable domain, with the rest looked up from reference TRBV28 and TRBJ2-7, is DVKVTQSSRYLVKRTGEKVFLECVQDMDHENMFWYRQDPGLGLRLIYFSYDVKMKEKGDIPEGYSVSREKKERFSLILESASTNQTSMYLCASRNTGIYEQYFGPGTRLTVT.